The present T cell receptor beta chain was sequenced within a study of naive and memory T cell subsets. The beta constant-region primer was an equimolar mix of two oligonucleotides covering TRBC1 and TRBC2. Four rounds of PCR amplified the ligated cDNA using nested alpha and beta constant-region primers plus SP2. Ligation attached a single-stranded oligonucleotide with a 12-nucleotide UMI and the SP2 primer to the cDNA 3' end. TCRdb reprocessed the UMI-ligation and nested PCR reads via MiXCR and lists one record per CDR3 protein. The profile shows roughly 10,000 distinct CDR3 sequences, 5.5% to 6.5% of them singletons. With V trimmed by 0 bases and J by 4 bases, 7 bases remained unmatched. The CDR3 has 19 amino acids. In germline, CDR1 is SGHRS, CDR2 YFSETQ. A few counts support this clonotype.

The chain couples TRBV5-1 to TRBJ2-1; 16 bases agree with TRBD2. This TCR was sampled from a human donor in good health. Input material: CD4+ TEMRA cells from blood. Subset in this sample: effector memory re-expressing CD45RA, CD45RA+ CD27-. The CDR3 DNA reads TGCGCCAGCAGCTTGGGGGGACTAGCGGGAGGGCGAGAATACAATGAGCAGTTCTTC. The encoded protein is CASSLGGLAGGREYNEQFF. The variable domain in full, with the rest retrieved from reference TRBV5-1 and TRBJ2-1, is KAGVTQTPRYLIKTRGQQVTLSCSPISGHRSVSWYQQTPGQGLQFLFEYFSETQRNKGNFPGRFSGRQFSNSRSEMNVSTLELGDSALYLCASSLGGLAGGREYNEQFFGPGTRLTVL.